What follows are 11 T cell receptor beta chains derived from one specimen sequenced in a study of identical twins. One entry per CDR3 protein results from TCRdb running MiXCR on the 5' RACE reads. Of 1.5 million to 2 million distinct CDR3 sequences listed, under 35% are singletons. The specimen sequenced was cord blood. The receptors were gathered from a newborn girl in good health.

The chain joins TRBV19 to TRBJ2-7; D could derive from TRBD1 or TRBD2 (5 bases each). The germline V gene encodes CDR1 LNHDA and CDR2 SQIVND (reference sequence). V shed 10 bases and J shed 0 bases, with 16 bases lying between them. CDR3 length: 14 amino acids. The CDR3 DNA follows: TGTGCCACCTCGGGGCCTGTCAACTCCTACGAGCAGTACTTC. It yields the protein CATSGPVNSYEQYF.

This chain links TRBV24-1 with TRBJ2-1; 8 bases agree with TRBD1. V gave up 9 bases and J gave up 8 bases; unmatched junction bases: 5. This CDR3 region has 12 residues. CDR1 is KGHDR, CDR2 SFDVKD, per germline. In DNA, the CDR3 is TGTGCCACCGAGGACAGGGCCTATGAGCAGTTCTTC. Translated: CATEDRAYEQFF.

CDR3 in amino acids: CASSLRFETQYF. CDR3 sequence (DNA): TGTGCCAGCAGCTTGCGTTTCGAGACCCAGTACTTC. V gene TRBV7-9 combines with J gene TRBJ2-5; D is uncertain. Trimming took 3 bases from V and 5 from J, leaving 7 bases between them. CDR3 size: 12 residues. Germline CDR1 and CDR2: SEHNR and FQNEAQ (reference sequence).

V and J are TRBV12-3 or TRBV12-4 and TRBJ2-2, with 7 bases aligning to TRBD1. With 7 bases clipped from V and 0 bases from J, the junction kept 5 bases outside the gene matches. CDR3 length equals 15 residues. As DNA, the CDR3 is TGTGCCAGCAAATCTGACAGGGCGAACACCGGGGAGCTGTTTTTT. It specifies CASKSDRANTGELFF.

This clonotype was detected ten times or more. The V gene is TRBV12-3 or TRBV12-4, the J gene TRBJ2-1; D is unclear. Trimming removed 6 bases at V and 12 bases at J, with 15 bases between. CDR3 length equals 12 residues. CDR3 nucleotide sequence: TGTGCCAGCAGATTCGCCTCCGCCAGGCAGTTCTTC. This encodes CASRFASARQFF.

This clonotype was counted only a few times. The rearrangement links TRBV29-1 to TRBJ1-5; TRBD1 matches at 8 bases. After removal of 4 bases from V and 3 bases from J, the junction contained 2 bases not matched to a gene. The CDR3 totals 13 residues. Per germline, CDR1 SQVTM and CDR2 ANQGSEA. This CDR3 is CSVGGQDNQPQHF. For the CDR3, the DNA is TGCAGCGTTGGGGGACAGGACAATCAGCCCCAGCATTTT.

This clonotype was counted only a few times. V usage is TRBV5-1 and J usage is TRBJ2-5; perhaps TRBD2 as D (5 bases). The CDR3 has 13 residues. V was shortened by 4 bases and J by 11 bases, with 18 bases between the two germline ends. Germline V gives CDR1 SGHRS, CDR2 YFSETQ. DNA for the CDR3: TGCGCCAGCAGCGTGCTAGACTACAATGAGCAGTACTTC. Amino acids: CASSVLDYNEQYF.

This clonotype was observed a few times. The chain joins TRBV12-3 or TRBV12-4 to TRBJ2-1, with 7 bases fitting TRBD2. The length of the CDR3 is 15 residues. With V trimmed by 5 bases and J by 7 bases, 11 bases remained unmatched. In nucleotides, the CDR3 is TGTGCCAGCAGTCCACGACTCCCTAGCGGAAATGAGCAGTTCTTC. Encoded protein: CASSPRLPSGNEQFF.

This clonotype turned up a few times. This chain joins TRBV12-3 or TRBV12-4 and TRBJ2-5; the D is unclear. This CDR3 is built from 15 residues. Trimming removed 3 bases at V and 3 bases at J, with 14 bases between. CDR3 DNA sequence: TGTGCCAGCAGTTTGGGCGAAAACATCAAAGAGACCCAGTACTTC. It translates to CASSLGENIKETQYF.

In this sample, this clonotype turned up a few times. The genes are TRBV20-1 and TRBJ1-6; no clear D gene. The CDR3 is made up of 15 amino acids. V was cut by 2 bases and J by 0 bases, with 8 bases left in between. Germline V gives CDR1 DFQATT, CDR2 SNEGSKA (reference sequence). The CDR3 DNA reads TGCAGTGCTAGAACCGCCCACTCCTATAATTCACCCCTCCACTTT. Amino acid sequence: CSARTAHSYNSPLHF.

The chain is built from TRBV7-2 and TRBJ2-5; TRBD2 might be the D (5 bases). The CDR3 spans 11 residues. Between the trimmed V and J ends, which lost 2 bases and 11 bases, there was a span of 9 bases. Germline V gene data show CDR1 as SGHTA and CDR2 as FQGNSA. In DNA form, the CDR3 reads TGTGCCAGCAGCTTACTAGCCCAGCAGTACTTC. Translating gives CASSLLAQQYF.